The present TCR beta chain was sequenced within a study of blood T cell repertoires in COVID-19. Categorization into cohorts depended on clinical history that participants reported. The repertoire was sequenced with immunoSEQ multiplex PCR; TCRdb's copy has only in-frame clones and lacks some. The table shows over 350,000 clones, with just under 90% occurring only once. The V and J ends lost 1 base and 7 bases respectively, with 14 bases between them. The CDR3 is made up of 14 amino acids. Germline V lookup: CDR1 SGHDT, CDR2 YYEEEE. This receptor was identified in a woman aged 45-65 years who had recovered from COVID-19. Sequences were obtained from PBMCs or T cells enriched from blood (not recorded which). V gene TRBV5-6 combines with J gene TRBJ1-1, with TRBD1 as a possible D gene (6 bases). DNA of the CDR3: TGTGCCAGCAGCTTGCCAGGGGCAATCGGTGAAGCTTTCTTT. Translation gives CASSLPGAIGEAFF.